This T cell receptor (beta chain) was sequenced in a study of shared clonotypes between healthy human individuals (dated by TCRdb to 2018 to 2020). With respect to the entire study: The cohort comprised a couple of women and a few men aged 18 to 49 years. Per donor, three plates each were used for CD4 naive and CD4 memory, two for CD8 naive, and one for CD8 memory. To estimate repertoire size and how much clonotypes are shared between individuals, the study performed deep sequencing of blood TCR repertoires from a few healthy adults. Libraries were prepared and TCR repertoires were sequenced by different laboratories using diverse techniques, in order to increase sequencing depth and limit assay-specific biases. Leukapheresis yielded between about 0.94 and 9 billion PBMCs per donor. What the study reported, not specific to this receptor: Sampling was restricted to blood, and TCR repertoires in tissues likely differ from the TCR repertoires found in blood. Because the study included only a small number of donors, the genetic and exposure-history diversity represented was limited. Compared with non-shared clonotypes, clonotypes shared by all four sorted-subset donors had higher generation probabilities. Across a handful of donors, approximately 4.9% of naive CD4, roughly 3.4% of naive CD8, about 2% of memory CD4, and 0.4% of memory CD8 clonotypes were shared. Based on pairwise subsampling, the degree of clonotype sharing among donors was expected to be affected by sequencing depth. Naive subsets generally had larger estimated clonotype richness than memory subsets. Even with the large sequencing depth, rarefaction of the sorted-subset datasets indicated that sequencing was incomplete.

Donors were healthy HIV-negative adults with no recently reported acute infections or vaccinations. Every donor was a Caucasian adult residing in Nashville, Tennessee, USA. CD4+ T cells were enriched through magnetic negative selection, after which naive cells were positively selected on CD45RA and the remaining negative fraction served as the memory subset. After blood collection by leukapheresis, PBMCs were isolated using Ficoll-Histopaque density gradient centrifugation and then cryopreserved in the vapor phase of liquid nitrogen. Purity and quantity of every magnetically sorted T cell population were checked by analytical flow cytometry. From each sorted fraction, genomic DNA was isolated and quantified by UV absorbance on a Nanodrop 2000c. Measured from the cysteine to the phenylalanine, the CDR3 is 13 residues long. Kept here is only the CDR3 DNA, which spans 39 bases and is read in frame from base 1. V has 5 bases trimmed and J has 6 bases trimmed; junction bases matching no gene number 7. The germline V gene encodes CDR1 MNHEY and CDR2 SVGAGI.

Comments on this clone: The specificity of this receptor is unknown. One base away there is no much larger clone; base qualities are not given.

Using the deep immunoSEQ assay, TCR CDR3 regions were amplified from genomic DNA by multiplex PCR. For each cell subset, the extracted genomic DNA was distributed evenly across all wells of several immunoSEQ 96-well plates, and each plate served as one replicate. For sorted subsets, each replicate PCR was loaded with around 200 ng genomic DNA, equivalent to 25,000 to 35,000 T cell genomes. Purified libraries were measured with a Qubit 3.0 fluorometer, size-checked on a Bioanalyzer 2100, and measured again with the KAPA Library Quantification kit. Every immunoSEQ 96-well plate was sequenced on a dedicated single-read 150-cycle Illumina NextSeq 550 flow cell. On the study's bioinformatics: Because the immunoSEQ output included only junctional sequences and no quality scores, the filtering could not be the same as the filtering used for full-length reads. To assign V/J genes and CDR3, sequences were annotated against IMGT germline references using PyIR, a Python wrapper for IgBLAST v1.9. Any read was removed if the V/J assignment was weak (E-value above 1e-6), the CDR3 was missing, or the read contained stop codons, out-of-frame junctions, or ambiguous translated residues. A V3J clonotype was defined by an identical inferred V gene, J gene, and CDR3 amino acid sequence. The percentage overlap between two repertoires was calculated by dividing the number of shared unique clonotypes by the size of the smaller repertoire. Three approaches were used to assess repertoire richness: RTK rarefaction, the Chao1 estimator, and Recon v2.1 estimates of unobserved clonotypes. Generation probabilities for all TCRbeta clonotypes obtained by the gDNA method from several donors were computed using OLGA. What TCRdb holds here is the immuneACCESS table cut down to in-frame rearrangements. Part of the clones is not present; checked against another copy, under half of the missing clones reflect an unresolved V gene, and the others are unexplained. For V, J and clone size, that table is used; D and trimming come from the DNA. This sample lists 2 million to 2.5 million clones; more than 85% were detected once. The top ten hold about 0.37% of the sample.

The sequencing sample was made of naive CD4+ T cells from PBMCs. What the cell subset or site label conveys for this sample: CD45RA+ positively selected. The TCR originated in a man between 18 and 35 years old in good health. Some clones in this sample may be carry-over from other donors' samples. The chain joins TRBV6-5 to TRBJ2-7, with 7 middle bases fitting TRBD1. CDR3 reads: CASSETGSGEQYF. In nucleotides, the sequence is TGTGCCAGCAGTGAGACAGGGTCGGGCGAGCAGTACTTC.